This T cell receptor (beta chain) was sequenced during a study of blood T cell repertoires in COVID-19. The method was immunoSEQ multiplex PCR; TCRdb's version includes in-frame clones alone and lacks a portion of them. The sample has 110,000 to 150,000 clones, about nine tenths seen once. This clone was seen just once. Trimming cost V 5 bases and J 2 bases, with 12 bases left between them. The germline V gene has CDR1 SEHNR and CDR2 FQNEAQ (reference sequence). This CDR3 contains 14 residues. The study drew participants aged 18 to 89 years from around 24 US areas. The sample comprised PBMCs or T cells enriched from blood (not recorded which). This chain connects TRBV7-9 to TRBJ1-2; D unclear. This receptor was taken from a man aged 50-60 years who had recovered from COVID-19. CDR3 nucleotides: TGTGCCAGCAGCCCCGCTGCGGCAAACTATGGCTACACCTTC. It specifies CASSPAAANYGYTF.